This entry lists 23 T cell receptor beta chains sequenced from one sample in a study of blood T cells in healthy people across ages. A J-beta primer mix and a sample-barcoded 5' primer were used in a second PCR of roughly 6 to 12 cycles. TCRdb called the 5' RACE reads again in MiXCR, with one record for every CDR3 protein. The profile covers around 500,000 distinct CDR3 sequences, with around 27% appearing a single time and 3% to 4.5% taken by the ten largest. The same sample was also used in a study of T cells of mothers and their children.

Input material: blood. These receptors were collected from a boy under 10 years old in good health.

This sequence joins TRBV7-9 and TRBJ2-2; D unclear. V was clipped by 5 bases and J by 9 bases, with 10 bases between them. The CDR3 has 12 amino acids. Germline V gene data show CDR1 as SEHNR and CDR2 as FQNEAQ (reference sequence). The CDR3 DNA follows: TGTGCCAGCAGCCCTCCTATCCGGGAGCTGTTTTTT. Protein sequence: CASSPPIRELFF.

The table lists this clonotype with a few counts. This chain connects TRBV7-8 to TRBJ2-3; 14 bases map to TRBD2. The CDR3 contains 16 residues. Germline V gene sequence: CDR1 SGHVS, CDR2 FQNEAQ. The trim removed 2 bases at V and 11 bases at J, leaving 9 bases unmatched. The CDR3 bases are TGTGCCAGCAGCTTAATGACTAGCGGGGGGGACGGGGAGCAGTATTTT. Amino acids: CASSLMTSGGDGEQYF.

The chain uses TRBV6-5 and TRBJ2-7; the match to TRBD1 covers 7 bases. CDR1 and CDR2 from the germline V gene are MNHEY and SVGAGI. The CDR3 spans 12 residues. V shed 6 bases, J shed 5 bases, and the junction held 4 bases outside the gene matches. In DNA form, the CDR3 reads TGTGCCAGCAGCCGACAGGGCCACGAGCAGTACTTC. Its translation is CASSRQGHEQYF.

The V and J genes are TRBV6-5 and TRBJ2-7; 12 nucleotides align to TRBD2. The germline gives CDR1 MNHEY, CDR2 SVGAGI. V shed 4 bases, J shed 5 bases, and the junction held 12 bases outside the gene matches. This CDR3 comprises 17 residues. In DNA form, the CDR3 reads TGTGCCAGCAGTTTTCGGCTACTAGCGGGAGGAGGAAACGAGCAGTACTTC. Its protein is CASSFRLLAGGGNEQYF.

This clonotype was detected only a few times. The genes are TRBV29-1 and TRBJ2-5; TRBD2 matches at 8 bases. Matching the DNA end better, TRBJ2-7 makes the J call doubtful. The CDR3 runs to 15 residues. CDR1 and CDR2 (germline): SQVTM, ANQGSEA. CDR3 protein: CSVKDPGGQVYEQYF. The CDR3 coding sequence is TGCAGCGTTAAGGATCCGGGAGGGCAAGTCTACGAGCAGTACTTC.

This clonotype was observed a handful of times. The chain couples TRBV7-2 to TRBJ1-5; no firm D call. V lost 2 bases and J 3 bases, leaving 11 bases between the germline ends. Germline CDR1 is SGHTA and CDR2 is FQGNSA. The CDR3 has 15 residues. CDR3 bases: TGTGCCAGCAGCTTACGTCCTGGCTTCAATCAGCCCCAGCATTTT. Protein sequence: CASSLRPGFNQPQHF. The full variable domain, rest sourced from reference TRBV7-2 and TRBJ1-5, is GAGVSQSPSNKVTEKGKDVELRCDPISGHTALYWYRQSLGQGLEFLIYFQGNSAPDKSGLPSDRFSAERTGGSVSTLTIQRTQQEDSAVYLCASSLRPGFNQPQHFGDGTRLSIL.

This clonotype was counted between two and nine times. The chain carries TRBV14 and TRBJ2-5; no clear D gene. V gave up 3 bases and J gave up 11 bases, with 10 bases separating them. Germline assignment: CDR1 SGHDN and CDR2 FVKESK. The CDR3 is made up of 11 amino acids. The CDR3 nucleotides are TGTGCCAGCAGCCAGGGGTACCCGCAGTACTTC. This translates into CASSQGYPQYF.

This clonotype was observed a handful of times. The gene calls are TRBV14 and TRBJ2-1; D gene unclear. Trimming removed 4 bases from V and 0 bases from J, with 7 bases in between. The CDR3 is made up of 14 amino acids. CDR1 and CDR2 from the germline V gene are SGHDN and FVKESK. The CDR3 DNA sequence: TGTGCCAGCAGCCCGATAAGCTCCTACAATGAGCAGTTCTTC. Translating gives CASSPISSYNEQFF. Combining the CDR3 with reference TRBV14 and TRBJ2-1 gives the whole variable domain EAGVTQFPSHSVIEKGQTVTLRCDPISGHDNLYWYRRVMGKEIKFLLHFVKESKQDESGMPNNRFLAERTGGTYSTLKVQPAELEDSGVYFCASSPISSYNEQFFGPGTRLTVL.

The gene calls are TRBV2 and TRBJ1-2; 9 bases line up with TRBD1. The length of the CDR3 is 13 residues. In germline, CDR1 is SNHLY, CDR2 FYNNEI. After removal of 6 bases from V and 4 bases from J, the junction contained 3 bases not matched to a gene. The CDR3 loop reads CASRGTGLYGYTF. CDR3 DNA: TGTGCCAGCAGAGGGACAGGGCTCTATGGCTACACCTTC.

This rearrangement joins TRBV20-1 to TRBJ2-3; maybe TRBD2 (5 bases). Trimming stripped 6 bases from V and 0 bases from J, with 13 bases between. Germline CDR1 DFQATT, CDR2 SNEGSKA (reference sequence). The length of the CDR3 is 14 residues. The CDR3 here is CSALRRTSTDTQYF. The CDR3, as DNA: TGCAGTGCCCTACGGCGGACTAGCACAGATACGCAGTATTTT.

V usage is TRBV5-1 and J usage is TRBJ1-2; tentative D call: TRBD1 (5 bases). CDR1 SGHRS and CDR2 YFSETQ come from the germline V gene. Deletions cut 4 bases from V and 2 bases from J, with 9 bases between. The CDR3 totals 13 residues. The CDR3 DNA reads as TGCGCCAGCAGCGATGGGACGAACTATGGCTACACCTTC. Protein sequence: CASSDGTNYGYTF. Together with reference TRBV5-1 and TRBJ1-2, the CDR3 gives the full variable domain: KAGVTQTPRYLIKTRGQQVTLSCSPISGHRSVSWYQQTPGQGLQFLFEYFSETQRNKGNFPGRFSGRQFSNSRSEMNVSTLELGDSALYLCASSDGTNYGYTFGSGTRLTVV.

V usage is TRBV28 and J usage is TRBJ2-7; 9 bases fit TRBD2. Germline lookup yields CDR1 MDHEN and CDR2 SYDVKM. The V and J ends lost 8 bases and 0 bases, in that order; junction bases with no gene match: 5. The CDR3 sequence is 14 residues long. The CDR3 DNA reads TGTGCCAGCGCTGCGGGAGGGAGCTCCTACGAGCAGTACTTC. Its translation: CASAAGGSSYEQYF. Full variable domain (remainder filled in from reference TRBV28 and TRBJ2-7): DVKVTQSSRYLVKRTGEKVFLECVQDMDHENMFWYRQDPGLGLRLIYFSYDVKMKEKGDIPEGYSVSREKKERFSLILESASTNQTSMYLCASAAGGSSYEQYFGPGTRLTVT.

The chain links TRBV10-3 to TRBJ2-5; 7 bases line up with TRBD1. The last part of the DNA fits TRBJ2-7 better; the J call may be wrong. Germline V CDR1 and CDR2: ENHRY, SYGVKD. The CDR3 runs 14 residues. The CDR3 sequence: CAIRAGTESYEQYF. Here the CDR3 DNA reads TGTGCCATCCGAGCCGGGACAGAGTCCTACGAGCAGTACTTC.

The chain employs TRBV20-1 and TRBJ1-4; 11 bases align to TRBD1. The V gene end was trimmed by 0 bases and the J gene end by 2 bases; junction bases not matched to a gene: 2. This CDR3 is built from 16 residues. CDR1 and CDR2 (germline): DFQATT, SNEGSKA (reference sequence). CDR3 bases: TGCAGTGCTAGAGACGGACAGGGGGCCACTAATGAAAAACTGTTTTTT. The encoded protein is CSARDGQGATNEKLFF.

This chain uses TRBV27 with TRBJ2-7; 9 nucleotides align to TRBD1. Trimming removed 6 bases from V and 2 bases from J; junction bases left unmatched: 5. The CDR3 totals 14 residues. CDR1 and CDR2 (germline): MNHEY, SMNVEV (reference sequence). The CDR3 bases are TGTGCCAGCAGGTTGACAGGGGGTGCCTACGAGCAGTACTTC. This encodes CASRLTGGAYEQYF.

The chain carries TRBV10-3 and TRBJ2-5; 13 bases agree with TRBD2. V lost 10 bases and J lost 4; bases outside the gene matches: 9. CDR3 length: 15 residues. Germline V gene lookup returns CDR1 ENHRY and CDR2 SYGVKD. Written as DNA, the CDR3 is TGTGCCAATTCGAGGACTAGCGGGAGTGGAGAGACCCAGTACTTC. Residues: CANSRTSGSGETQYF.

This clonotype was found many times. CDR3 loop: CAISAGDTNEKLFF. The CDR3 nucleotides are TGTGCCATCAGCGCGGGGGATACTAATGAAAAACTGTTTTTT. The V call is TRBV10-3, the J call TRBJ1-4; possible D gene TRBD1, 5 bases. Trimming pared 6 bases from V and 2 bases from J, leaving 10 bases between. The length of the CDR3 is 14 residues. The germline V gene has CDR1 ENHRY and CDR2 SYGVKD.

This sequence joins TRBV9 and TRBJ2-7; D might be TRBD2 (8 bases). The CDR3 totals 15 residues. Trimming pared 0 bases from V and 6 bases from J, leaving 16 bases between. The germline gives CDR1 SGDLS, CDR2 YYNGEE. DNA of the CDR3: TGTGCCAGCAGCGTAGGTGGGACTAGGACAGGCGAGCAGTACTTC. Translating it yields CASSVGGTRTGEQYF.

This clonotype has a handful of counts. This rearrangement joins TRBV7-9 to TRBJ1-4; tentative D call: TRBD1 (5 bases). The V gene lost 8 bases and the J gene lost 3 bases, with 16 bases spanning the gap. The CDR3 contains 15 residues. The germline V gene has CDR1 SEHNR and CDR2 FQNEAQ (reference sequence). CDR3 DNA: TGTGCCAGCGATGCGGGGGGGACGGCTAATGAAAAACTGTTTTTT. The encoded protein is CASDAGGTANEKLFF.

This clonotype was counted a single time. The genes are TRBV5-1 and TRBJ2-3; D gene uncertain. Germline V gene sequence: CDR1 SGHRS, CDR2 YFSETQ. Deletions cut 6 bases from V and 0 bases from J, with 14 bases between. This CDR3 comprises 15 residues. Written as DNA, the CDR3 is TGCGCCAGCATGCCTACGGATTCTAGCACAGATACGCAGTATTTT. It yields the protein CASMPTDSSTDTQYF.

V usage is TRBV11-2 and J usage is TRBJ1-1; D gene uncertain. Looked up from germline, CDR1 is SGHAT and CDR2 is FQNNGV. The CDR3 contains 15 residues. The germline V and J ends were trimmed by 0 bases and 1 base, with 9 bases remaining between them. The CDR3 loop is CASSLEGRQNTEAFF. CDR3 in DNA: TGTGCCAGCAGCTTAGAGGGCAGACAGAACACTGAAGCTTTCTTT.

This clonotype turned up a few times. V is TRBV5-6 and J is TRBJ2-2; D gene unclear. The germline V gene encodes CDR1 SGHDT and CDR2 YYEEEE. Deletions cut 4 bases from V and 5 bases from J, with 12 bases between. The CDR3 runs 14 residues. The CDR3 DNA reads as TGTGCCAGCAGCCGCGAGGCCAGGACCGGGGAGCTGTTTTTT. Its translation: CASSREARTGELFF.

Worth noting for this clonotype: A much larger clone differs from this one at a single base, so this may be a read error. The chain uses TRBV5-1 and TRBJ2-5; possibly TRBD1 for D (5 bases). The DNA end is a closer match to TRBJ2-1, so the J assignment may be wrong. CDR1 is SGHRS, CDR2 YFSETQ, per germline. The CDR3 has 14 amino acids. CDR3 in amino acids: CASRQGSRFNEQFF. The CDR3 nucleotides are TGCGCCAGCAGGCAGGGCAGCAGGTTCAATGAGCAGTTCTTC.